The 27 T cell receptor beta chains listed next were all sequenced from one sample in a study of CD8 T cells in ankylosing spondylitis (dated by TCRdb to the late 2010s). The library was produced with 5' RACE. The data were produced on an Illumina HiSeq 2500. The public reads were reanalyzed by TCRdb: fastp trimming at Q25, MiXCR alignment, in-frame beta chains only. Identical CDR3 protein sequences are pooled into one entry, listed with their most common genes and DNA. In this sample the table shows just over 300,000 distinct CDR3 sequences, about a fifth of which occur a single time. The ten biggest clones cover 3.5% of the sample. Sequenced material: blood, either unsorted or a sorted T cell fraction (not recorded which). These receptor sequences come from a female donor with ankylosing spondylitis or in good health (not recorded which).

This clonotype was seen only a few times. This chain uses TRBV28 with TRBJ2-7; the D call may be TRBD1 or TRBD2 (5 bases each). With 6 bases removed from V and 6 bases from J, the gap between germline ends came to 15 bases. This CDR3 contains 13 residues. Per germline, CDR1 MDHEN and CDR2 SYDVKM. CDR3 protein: CASSPPSGREQYF. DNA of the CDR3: TGTGCCAGCAGCCCCCCCTCGGGGCGCGAGCAGTACTTC.

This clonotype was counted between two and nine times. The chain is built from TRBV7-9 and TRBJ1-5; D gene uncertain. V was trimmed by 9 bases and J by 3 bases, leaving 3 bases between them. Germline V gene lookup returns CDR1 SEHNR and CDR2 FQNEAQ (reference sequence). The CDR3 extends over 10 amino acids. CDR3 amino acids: CASYNQPQHF. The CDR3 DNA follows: TGTGCCAGTTACAATCAGCCCCAGCATTTT.

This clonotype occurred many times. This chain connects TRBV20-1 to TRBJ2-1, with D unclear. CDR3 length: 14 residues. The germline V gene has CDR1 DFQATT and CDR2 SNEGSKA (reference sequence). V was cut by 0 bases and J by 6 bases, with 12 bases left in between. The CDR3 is CSARDEWQSNEQFF. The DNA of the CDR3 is TGCAGTGCTAGAGATGAGTGGCAGTCCAATGAGCAGTTCTTC.

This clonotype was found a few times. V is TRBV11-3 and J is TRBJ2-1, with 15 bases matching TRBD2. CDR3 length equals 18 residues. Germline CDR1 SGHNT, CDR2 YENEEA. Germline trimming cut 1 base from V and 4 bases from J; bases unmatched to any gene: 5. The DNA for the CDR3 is TGTGCCAGCAGCTTAGGGACTAGCGGGAGGGGGCCTTACAATGAGCAGTTCTTC. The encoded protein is CASSLGTSGRGPYNEQFF.

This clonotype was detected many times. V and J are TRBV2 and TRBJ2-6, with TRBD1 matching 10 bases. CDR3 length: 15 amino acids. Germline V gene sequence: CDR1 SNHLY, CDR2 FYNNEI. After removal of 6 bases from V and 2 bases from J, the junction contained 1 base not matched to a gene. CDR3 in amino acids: CASRGQGPGANVLTF. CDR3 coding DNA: TGTGCCAGCAGGGGACAGGGGCCTGGGGCCAACGTCCTGACTTTC.

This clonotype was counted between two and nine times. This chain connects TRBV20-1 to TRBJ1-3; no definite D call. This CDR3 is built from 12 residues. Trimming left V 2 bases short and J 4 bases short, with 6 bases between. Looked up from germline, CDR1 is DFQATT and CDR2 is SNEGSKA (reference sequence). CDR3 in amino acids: CSARTAGNTIYF. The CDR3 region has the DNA TGCAGTGCTAGAACGGCAGGAAACACCATATATTTT.

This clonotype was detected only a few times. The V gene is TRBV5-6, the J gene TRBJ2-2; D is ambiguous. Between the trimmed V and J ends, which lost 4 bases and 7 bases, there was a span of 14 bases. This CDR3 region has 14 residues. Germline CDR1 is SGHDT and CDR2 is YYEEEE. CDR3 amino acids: CASSGRSEIGELFF. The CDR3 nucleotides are TGTGCCAGCAGCGGAAGATCGGAAATCGGGGAGCTGTTTTTT.

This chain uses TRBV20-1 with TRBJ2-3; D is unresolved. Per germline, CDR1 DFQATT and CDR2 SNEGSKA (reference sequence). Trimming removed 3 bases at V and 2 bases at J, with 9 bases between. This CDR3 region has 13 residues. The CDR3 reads CSARSGLTDTQYF. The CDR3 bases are TGCAGTGCTAGGTCCGGTCTCACAGATACGCAGTATTTT.

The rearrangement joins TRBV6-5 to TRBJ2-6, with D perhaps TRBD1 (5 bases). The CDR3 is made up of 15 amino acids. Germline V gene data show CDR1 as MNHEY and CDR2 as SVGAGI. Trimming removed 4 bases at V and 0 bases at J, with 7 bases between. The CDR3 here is CASSWGPSGANVLTF. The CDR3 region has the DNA TGTGCCAGCAGTTGGGGCCCCTCTGGGGCCAACGTCCTGACTTTC.

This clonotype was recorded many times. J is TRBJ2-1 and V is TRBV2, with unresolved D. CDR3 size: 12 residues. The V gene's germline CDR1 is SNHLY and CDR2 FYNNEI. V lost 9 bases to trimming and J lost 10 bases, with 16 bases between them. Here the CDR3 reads CARKDPWGEQFF. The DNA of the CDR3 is TGTGCCAGAAAGGATCCTTGGGGAGAGCAGTTCTTC.

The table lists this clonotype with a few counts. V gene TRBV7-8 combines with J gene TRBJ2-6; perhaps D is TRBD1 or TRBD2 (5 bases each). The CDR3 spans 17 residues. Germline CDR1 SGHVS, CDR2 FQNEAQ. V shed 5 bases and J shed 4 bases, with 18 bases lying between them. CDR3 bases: TGTGCCAGCAGCCTTTCCGGGACCCTAAAAGGGGCCAACGTCCTGACTTTC. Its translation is CASSLSGTLKGANVLTF.

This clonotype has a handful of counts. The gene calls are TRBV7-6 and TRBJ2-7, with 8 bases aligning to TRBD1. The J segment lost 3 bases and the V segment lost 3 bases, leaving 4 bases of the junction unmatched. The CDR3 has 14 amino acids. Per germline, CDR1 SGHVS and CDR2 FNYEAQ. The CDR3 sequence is CASSFGGQDYEQYF. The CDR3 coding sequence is TGTGCCAGCAGCTTCGGGGGACAGGACTACGAGCAGTACTTC.

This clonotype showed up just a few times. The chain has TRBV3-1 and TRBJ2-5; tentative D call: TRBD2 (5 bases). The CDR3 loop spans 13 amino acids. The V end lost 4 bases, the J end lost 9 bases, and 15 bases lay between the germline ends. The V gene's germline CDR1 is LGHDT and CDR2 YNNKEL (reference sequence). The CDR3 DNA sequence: TGTGCCAGCAGCCTGCGACGAGGGTCGTCCCAGTACTTC. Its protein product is CASSLRRGSSQYF.

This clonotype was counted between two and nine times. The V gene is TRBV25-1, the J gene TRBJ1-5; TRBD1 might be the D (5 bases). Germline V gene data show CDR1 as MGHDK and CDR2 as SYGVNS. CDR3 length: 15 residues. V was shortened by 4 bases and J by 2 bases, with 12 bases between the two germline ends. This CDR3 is CASSAGELGNQPQHF. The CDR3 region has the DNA TGTGCCAGCAGTGCGGGGGAACTGGGCAATCAGCCCCAGCATTTT.

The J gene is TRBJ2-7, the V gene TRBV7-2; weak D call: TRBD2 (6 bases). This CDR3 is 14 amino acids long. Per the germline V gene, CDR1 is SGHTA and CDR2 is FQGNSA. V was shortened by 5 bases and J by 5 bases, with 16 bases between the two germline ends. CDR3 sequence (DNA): TGTGCCAGCAGCCCGGCGTTGCGGGGCAACGAGCAGTACTTC. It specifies CASSPALRGNEQYF.

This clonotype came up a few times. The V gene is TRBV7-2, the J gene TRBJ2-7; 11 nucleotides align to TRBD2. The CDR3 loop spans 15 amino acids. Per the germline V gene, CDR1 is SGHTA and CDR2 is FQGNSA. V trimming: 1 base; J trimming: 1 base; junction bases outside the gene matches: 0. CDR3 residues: CASSLVAGGSYEQYF. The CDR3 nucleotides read TGTGCCAGCAGCTTAGTAGCGGGAGGGTCCTACGAGCAGTACTTC. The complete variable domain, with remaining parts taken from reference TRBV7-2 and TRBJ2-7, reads GAGVSQSPSNKVTEKGKDVELRCDPISGHTALYWYRQSLGQGLEFLIYFQGNSAPDKSGLPSDRFSAERTGGSVSTLTIQRTQQEDSAVYLCASSLVAGGSYEQYFGPGTRLTVT.

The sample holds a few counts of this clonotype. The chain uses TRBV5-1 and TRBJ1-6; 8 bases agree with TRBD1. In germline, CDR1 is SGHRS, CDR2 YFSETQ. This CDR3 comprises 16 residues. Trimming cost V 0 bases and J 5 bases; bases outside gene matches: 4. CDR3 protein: CASSLGAGGNNSPLHF. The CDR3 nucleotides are TGCGCCAGCAGCTTGGGGGCAGGGGGCAATAATTCACCCCTCCACTTT.

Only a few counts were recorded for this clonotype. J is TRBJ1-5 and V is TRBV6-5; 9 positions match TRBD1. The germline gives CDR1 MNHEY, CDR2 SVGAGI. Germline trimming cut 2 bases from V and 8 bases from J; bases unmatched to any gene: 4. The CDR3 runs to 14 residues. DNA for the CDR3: TGTGCCAGCAGTTACAGGGACAGGGTGGAGCCCCAGCATTTT. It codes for CASSYRDRVEPQHF.

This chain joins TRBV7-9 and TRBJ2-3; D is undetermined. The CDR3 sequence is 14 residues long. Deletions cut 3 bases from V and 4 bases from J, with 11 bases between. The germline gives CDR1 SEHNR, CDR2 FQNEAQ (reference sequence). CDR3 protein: CASSFMGSADTQYF. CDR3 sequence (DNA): TGTGCCAGCAGCTTTATGGGGTCCGCAGATACGCAGTATTTT. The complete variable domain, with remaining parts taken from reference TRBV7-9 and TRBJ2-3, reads DTGVSQNPRHKITKRGQNVTFRCDPISEHNRLYWYRQTLGQGPEFLTYFQNEAQLEKSRLLSDRFSAERPKGSFSTLEIQRTEQGDSAMYLCASSFMGSADTQYFGPGTRLTVL.

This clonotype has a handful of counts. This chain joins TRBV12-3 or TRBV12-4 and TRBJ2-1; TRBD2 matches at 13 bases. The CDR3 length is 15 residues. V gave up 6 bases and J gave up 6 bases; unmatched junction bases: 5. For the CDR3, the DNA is TGTGCCAGCAGCTTGACTAGCGGGAGGTTCAATGAGCAGTTCTTC. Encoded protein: CASSLTSGRFNEQFF.

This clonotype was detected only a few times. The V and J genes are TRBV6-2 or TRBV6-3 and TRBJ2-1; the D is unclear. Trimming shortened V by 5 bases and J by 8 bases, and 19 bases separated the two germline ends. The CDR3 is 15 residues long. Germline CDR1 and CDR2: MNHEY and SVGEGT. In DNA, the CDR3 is TGTGCCAGCAGTGAGACGACATGGCCATACTATGAGCAGTTCTTC. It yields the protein CASSETTWPYYEQFF.

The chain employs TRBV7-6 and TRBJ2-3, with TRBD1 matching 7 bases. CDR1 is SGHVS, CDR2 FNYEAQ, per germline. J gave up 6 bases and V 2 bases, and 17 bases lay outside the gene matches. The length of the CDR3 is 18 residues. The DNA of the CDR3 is TGTGCCAGCAGCTTAAGGACAGGACTTTCGACGAAGGAGGATACGCAGTATTTT. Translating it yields CASSLRTGLSTKEDTQYF.

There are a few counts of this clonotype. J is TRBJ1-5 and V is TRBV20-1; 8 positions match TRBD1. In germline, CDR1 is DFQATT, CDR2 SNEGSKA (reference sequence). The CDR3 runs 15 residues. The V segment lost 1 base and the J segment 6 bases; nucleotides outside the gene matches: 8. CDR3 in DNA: TGCAGTGCTAGAGGAATGAGACAGGGGTCTCAGCCCCAGCATTTT. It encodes CSARGMRQGSQPQHF.

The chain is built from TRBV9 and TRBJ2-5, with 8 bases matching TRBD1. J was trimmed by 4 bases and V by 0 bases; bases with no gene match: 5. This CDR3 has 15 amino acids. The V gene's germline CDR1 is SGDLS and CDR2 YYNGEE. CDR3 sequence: CASSVAGDRRETQYF. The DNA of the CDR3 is TGTGCCAGCAGCGTAGCAGGGGACAGGCGAGAGACCCAGTACTTC. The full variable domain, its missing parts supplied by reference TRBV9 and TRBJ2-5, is DSGVTQTPKHLITATGQRVTLRCSPRSGDLSVYWYQQSLDQGLQFLIQYYNGEERAKGNILERFSAQQFPDLHSELNLSSLELGDSALYFCASSVAGDRRETQYFGPGTRLLVL.

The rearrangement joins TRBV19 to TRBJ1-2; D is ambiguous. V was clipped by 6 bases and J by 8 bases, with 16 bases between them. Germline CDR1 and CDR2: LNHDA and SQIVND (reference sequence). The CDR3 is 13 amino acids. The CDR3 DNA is TGTGCCAGTAGGCTCCACAAAGAGGCCGGCTACACCTTC. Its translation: CASRLHKEAGYTF.

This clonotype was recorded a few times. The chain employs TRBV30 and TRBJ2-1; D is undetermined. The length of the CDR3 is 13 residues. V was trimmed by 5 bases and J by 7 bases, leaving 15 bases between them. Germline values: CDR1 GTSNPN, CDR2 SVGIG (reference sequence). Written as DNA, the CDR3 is TGTGCCTGGGCGCGAGGTAGTGAGAATGAGCAGTTCTTC. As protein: CAWARGSENEQFF.

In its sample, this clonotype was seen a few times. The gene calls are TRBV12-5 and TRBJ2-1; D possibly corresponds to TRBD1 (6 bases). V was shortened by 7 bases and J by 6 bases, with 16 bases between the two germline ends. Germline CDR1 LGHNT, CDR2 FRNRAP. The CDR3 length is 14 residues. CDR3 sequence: CASALGQGSNEQFF. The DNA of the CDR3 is TGTGCTAGTGCCCTGGGGCAGGGGAGCAATGAGCAGTTCTTC.